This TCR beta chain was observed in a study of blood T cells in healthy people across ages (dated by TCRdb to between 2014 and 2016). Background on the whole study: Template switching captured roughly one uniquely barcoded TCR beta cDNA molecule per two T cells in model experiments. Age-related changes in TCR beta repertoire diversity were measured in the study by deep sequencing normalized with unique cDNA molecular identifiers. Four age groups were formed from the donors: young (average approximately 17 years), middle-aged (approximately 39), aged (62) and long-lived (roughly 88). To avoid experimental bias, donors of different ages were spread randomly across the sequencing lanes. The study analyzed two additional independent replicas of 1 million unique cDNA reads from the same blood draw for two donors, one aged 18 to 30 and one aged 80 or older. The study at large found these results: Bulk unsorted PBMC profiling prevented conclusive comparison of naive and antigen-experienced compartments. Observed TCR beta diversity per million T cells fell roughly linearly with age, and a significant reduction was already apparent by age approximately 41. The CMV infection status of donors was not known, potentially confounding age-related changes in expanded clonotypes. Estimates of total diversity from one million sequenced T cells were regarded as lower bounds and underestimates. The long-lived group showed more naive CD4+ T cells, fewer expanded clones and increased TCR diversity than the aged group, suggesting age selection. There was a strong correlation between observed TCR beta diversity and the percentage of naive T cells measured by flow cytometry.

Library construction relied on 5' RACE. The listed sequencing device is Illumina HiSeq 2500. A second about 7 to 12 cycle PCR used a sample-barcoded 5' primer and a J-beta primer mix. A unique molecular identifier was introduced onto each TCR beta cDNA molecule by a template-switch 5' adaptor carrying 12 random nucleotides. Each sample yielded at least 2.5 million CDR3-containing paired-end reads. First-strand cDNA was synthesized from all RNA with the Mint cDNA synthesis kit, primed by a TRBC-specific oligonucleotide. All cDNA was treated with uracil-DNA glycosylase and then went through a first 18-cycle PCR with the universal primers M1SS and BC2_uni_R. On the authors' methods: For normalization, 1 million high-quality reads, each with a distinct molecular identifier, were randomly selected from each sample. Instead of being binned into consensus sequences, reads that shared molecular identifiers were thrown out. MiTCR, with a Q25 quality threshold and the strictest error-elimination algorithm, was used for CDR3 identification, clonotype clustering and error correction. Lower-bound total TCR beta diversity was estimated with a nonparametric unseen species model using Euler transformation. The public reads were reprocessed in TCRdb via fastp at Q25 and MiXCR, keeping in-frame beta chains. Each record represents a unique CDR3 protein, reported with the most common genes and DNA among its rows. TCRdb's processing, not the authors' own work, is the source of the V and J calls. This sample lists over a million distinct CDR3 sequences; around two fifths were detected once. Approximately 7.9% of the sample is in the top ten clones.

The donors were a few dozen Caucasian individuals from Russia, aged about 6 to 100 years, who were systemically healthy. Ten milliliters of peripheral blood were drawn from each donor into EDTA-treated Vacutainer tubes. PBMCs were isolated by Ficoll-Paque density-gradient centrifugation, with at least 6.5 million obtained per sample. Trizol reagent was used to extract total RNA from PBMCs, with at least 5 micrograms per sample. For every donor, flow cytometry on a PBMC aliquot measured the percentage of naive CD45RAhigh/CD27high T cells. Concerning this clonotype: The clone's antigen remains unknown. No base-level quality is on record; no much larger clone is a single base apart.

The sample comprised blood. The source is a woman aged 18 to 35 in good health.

Here is the DNA: TGCAGTGCTAGAGCCGCCCTCCGCGGTAGGCGAGCAGATACGCAGTATTTT. Its translation is CSARAALRGRRADTQYF. The chain joins TRBV20-1 to TRBJ2-3, with the D segment identity uncertain. The V and J ends are trimmed by 1 base and 4 bases, leaving 21 bases between them. The CDR3 goes from the cysteine to the phenylalanine over 17 residues. CDR3 DNA is the only sequence kept; it has 51 bases, read in frame from the first base. CDR1 is given as DFQATT and CDR2 as SNEGSKA, both from the germline V gene (reference sequence).